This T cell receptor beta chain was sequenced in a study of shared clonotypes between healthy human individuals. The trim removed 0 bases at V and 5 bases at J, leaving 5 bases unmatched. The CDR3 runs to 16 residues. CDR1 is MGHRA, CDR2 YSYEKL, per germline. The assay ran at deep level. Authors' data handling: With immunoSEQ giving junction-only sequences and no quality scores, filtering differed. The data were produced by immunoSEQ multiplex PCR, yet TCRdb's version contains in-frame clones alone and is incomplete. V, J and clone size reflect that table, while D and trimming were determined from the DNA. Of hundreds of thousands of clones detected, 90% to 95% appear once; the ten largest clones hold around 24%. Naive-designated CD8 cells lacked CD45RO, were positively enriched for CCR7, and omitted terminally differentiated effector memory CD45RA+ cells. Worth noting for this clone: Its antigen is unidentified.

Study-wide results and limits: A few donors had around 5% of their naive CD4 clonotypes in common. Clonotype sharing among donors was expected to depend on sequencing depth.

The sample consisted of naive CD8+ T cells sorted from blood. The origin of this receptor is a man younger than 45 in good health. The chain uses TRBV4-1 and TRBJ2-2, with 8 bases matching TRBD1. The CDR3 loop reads CASSQDEDRETGELFF. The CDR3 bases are TGCGCCAGCAGCCAAGATGAGGACAGGGAAACCGGGGAGCTGTTTTTT.